These 21 T cell receptor beta chains came from one sample sequenced in a study of cytomegalovirus exposure and HLA in healthy donors listed by TCRdb under 2017. The library was produced with the immunoSEQ multiplex PCR assay. The table was pulled from immuneACCESS by TCRdb, which kept in-frame rearrangements only. Such tables lose some clones; where checked, under half of the loss comes from unresolved V genes, and the rest has no known cause. This sample gives 120,000 to 150,000 clones in total; approximately 88% of them show up just once. The top ten clones comprise roughly 4.5% of the sample. Sample: PBMCs. Receptors were obtained from a man between 18 and 35 years old in good health and CMV-seropositive.

This chain connects TRBV4-1 to TRBJ1-3; D is undetermined. V lost 1 base and J lost 8, with 15 bases in between. CDR3 length: 15 residues. CDR1 MGHRA and CDR2 YSYEKL come from the germline V gene. In nucleotides, the CDR3 is TGCGCCAGCAGCCAAGTTCGTCTCGGTGGTGACACCATATATTTT. This codes for CASSQVRLGGDTIYF.

The V gene is TRBV30, the J gene TRBJ1-2; D possibly corresponds to TRBD1 (6 bases). Trimming removed 2 bases at V and 4 bases at J, with 17 bases between. The CDR3 contains 15 residues. Germline-derived CDR1 and CDR2 are GTSNPN and SVGIG (reference sequence). The CDR3 DNA follows: TGTGCCTGGAGTTCAAACCACAGGGTAGTCTATGGCTACACCTTC. Protein sequence: CAWSSNHRVVYGYTF.

This rearrangement joins TRBV4-1 to TRBJ1-1, with unresolved D. Germline V CDR1 and CDR2: MGHRA, YSYEKL. This CDR3 comprises 15 residues. V was trimmed by 3 bases and J by 4 bases, leaving 15 bases between them. The CDR3, as DNA: TGCGCCAGCAGCCAGCTGTTTGCGGGCAGCACTGAAGCTTTCTTT. It specifies CASSQLFAGSTEAFF.

This chain uses TRBV5-1 with TRBJ1-2; 9 bases align to TRBD1. Germline assignment: CDR1 SGHRS and CDR2 YFSETQ. The CDR3 consists of 13 residues. V lost 3 bases to trimming and J lost 8 bases; unmatched junction nucleotides: 5. The CDR3 DNA follows: TGCGCCAGCAGCTCGACAGGGGGATACGGCTACACCTTC. Translating gives CASSSTGGYGYTF.

This chain connects TRBV28 to TRBJ2-7, with 8 bases lining up with TRBD2. V was pared by 7 bases and J by 0 bases, with 8 bases of the junction left unmatched. The germline CDR1 and CDR2 sequences are MDHEN and SYDVKM. This CDR3 is built from 15 residues. This CDR3 reads CASTLQRGSSYEQYF. The CDR3 DNA follows: TGTGCCAGCACCCTTCAGCGGGGGAGCTCCTACGAGCAGTACTTC.

The chain carries TRBV6-5 and TRBJ1-5; 8 bases map to TRBD1. The CDR3 contains 15 residues. The V gene's germline CDR1 is MNHEY and CDR2 SVGAGI. V gave up 4 bases and J gave up 8 bases; unmatched junction bases: 10. The CDR3 coding sequence is TGTGCCAGCAGTTTGGAGACAGGGGTAGGGAAGCCCCAGCATTTT. Its translation: CASSLETGVGKPQHF.

In this sample, this clone turned up a few times. V and J are TRBV4-1 and TRBJ1-3; D may be TRBD1 (6 bases). Germline-derived CDR1 and CDR2 are MGHRA and YSYEKL. V was cut by 1 base and J by 4 bases, with 20 bases left in between. The CDR3 has 18 amino acids. The CDR3 DNA sequence: TGCGCCAGCAGCCAAGGACTTTTGGGAGGGGGTTCCGGAAACACCATATATTTT. This sequence encodes CASSQGLLGGGSGNTIYF.

The V gene is TRBV18, the J gene TRBJ1-5; TRBD1 aligns across 7 bases. Trimming removed 0 bases from V and 9 bases from J; junction bases left unmatched: 5. This CDR3 has 14 amino acids. Germline V gene lookup returns CDR1 KGHSH and CDR2 LQKENI. Here the CDR3 reads CASSPPGQPGPQHF. The CDR3 nucleotides read TGTGCCAGCTCACCACCGGGACAGCCTGGGCCCCAGCATTTT.

The V call is TRBV28, the J call TRBJ2-3, with unresolved D. The CDR3 extends over 14 amino acids. Germline V lookup: CDR1 MDHEN, CDR2 SYDVKM. Trimming left V 5 bases short and J 1 base short, with 10 bases between. The CDR3 is CASSSVGRTDTQYF. The CDR3, as DNA: TGTGCCAGCAGTAGTGTTGGGCGCACAGATACGCAGTATTTT.

CDR3 sequence reads: CAWSPGLAGAYEQYF. The CDR3 nucleotides read TGTGCCTGGAGTCCGGGACTAGCGGGAGCCTACGAGCAGTACTTC. The V gene is TRBV30, the J gene TRBJ2-7; 14 bases fit TRBD2. The trim removed 2 bases at V and 2 bases at J, leaving 2 bases unmatched. The germline gives CDR1 GTSNPN, CDR2 SVGIG (reference sequence). CDR3 length: 15 amino acids.

There are a few counts of this clone. In nucleotides, the CDR3 is TGTGCCAGCAGCCTGGAGGGGGCTCATCAGCCCCAGCATTTT. Its protein product is CASSLEGAHQPQHF. J is TRBJ1-5 and V is TRBV27, with 7 bases matching TRBD1. Trimming at V came to 6 bases and at J to 5 bases, leaving 7 bases not matched to a gene. Germline assignment: CDR1 MNHEY and CDR2 SMNVEV (reference sequence). The CDR3 has 14 residues.

This chain connects TRBV6-5 to TRBJ2-3; D is possibly TRBD1 (6 bases). The CDR3 contains 12 residues. The germline V and J ends were trimmed by 8 bases and 6 bases, with 12 bases remaining between them. The germline CDR1 and CDR2 sequences are MNHEY and SVGAGI. The CDR3 DNA is TGTGCCAGCGGCCAGGGGATGGATACGCAGTATTTT. Translation gives CASGQGMDTQYF.

The genes are TRBV2 and TRBJ2-5; TRBD2 aligns across 11 bases. The CDR3 spans 16 residues. The V segment lost 5 bases and the J segment 1 base; nucleotides outside the gene matches: 6. The germline V gene has CDR1 SNHLY and CDR2 FYNNEI. CDR3 residues: CASSFLSGRGQETQYF. The CDR3 nucleotides are TGTGCCAGCAGTTTCCTTAGCGGGAGGGGCCAAGAGACCCAGTACTTC. Looking up the rest from reference TRBV2 and TRBJ2-5 gives the full variable domain: EPEVTQTPSHQVTQMGQEVILRCVPISNHLYFYWYRQILGQKVEFLVSFYNNEISEKSEIFDDQFSVERPDGSNFTLKIRSTKLEDSAMYFCASSFLSGRGQETQYFGPGTRLLVL.

The CDR3 spells CASSLGWENEKLFF. The DNA of the CDR3 is TGCGCCAGCAGCTTGGGGTGGGAGAATGAAAAACTGTTTTTT. V is TRBV5-1 and J is TRBJ1-4; D is uncertain. Germline loops: CDR1 SGHRS, CDR2 YFSETQ. Trimming stripped 0 bases from V and 5 bases from J, with 8 bases between. This CDR3 is built from 14 residues. Using reference TRBV5-1 and TRBJ1-4 for the parts outside the CDR3, the full variable domain is KAGVTQTPRYLIKTRGQQVTLSCSPISGHRSVSWYQQTPGQGLQFLFEYFSETQRNKGNFPGRFSGRQFSNSRSEMNVSTLELGDSALYLCASSLGWENEKLFFGSGTQLSVL.

The CDR3 loop reads CASSLGGDTEAFF. The CDR3 nucleotides are TGTGCCAGCAGCTTAGGGGGGGATACTGAAGCTTTCTTT. The chain combines TRBV7-9 with TRBJ1-1, with a weak D call TRBD1 (5 bases). Germline lookup yields CDR1 SEHNR and CDR2 FQNEAQ (reference sequence). The germline V and J ends were trimmed by 1 base and 5 bases, with 8 bases remaining between them. The CDR3 totals 13 residues.

The chain carries TRBV28 and TRBJ1-5; possible D gene TRBD1, 5 bases. This CDR3 region has 15 residues. The germline gives CDR1 MDHEN, CDR2 SYDVKM. V shed 2 bases and J shed 0 bases, with 8 bases lying between them. CDR3 amino acids: CASSLRGNSNQPQHF. CDR3 coding DNA: TGTGCCAGCAGTTTACGGGGGAATAGCAATCAGCCCCAGCATTTT.

The chain is built from TRBV5-1 and TRBJ2-1; TRBD2 agrees at 7 bases. Germline V gene data show CDR1 as SGHRS and CDR2 as YFSETQ. V shed 4 bases, J shed 0 bases, and the junction held 7 bases outside the gene matches. This CDR3 is built from 16 residues. The CDR3 loop is CASSARDYGSYNEQFF. CDR3 nucleotide sequence: TGCGCCAGCAGCGCCCGGGACTACGGCTCCTACAATGAGCAGTTCTTC.

The V and J genes are TRBV7-6 and TRBJ2-5, with 9 bases fitting TRBD2. The CDR3 consists of 15 residues. Unmatched junction bases numbered 9, after V lost 4 bases and J lost 6 bases. The germline V gene encodes CDR1 SGHVS and CDR2 FNYEAQ. The CDR3 DNA sequence: TGTGCCAGCAGCTCCCTTGCGGGGGGGCTGAAGACCCAGTACTTC. Protein product: CASSSLAGGLKTQYF.

The rearrangement joins TRBV7-2 to TRBJ2-5; 8 bases align to TRBD1. Trimming removed 5 bases from V and 2 bases from J; junction bases left unmatched: 10. Looked up from germline, CDR1 is SGHTA and CDR2 is FQGNSA. CDR3 length: 16 amino acids. Here the CDR3 reads CASSPGQGRRQETQYF. In DNA, the CDR3 is TGTGCCAGCAGCCCCGGACAGGGTAGGCGACAAGAGACCCAGTACTTC.

The chain is built from TRBV6-4 and TRBJ1-5; 10 bases fit TRBD1. V was pared by 6 bases and J by 2 bases, with 1 base of the junction left unmatched. Per germline, CDR1 MRHNA and CDR2 SNTAGT. This CDR3 has 14 residues. DNA for the CDR3: TGTGCCAGCAGCGGGACAGGGGGCAATCAGCCCCAGCATTTT. Translating gives CASSGTGGNQPQHF.

The V and J genes are TRBV5-6 and TRBJ2-7; D remains unclear. Germline-derived CDR1 and CDR2 are SGHDT and YYEEEE. Trimming took 4 bases from V and 0 from J, leaving 2 bases between them. The length of the CDR3 is 11 residues. DNA of the CDR3: TGTGCCAGCAGCCACTCCTACGAGCAGTACTTC. It specifies CASSHSYEQYF. The full variable domain, with the rest looked up from reference TRBV5-6 and TRBJ2-7, is DAGVTQSPTHLIKTRGQQVTLRCSPKSGHDTVSWYQQALGQGPQFIFQYYEEEERQRGNFPDRFSGHQFPNYSSELNVNALLLGDSALYLCASSHSYEQYFGPGTRLTVT.